This T cell receptor beta chain stems from a study of cytomegalovirus exposure and HLA in healthy donors (TCRdb year 2017). As for the study more broadly: An earlier analysis of some 600 of the donors reported under 300 Gb of sequence data and 117 million unique TCR beta sequences obtained from roughly 180 million T cells. A later analysis re-examined previously published TCR beta repertoires from several hundred donors and added high-resolution HLA genotyping to investigate patterns of TCR occurrence. Using immunosequencing, the study profiled T cell repertoires from around 670 subjects and related those repertoires to cytomegalovirus serostatus. A later genetic analysis used genome-wide SNP genotypes for about three fifths of the 666 donors, treating that subset as a discovery cohort. Typing coverage differed by locus: A, B, C, DRB1 and DQB1 were typed in roughly 620-640 donors, DQA1 in approximately 520, DPA1 in over 600, and DPB1 in 472. Among 300 to 500 genotyped donors of the cohort, an average of around 240,000 unique TCR beta nucleotide sequences was sequenced per donor, of which about 19% were non-productive. An early release covering roughly 600 HLA-typed donors comprised 250 to 350 gigabases of sequencing data and about 90 million unique TCR sequences. An earlier analysis of approximately 630 of the donors applied high-throughput TCR beta sequencing to assess whether each TCR beta V gene segment acted as functional or pseudogenic. Among the roughly 400 genotyped donors, approximately 77% belonged to the genetic ancestry cluster associated with self-reported Caucasian donors. Along with the approximately 700-subject first cohort, a separate validation cohort of over a hundred different subjects was used. Every discovery cohort repertoire had been produced on one sequencing platform. The study aimed to test whether cataloging public T cell receptors could reveal signatures of past pathogen exposure. Rather than using new phenotypic data, the later analysis identified candidate immune exposures from TCR beta sequences and from how often those sequences occurred across donors. Both class I and class II loci were covered by HLA typing, at four-digit resolution. Four to six DR-DQ haplotypes were handled as single units for association and clustering, since linkage in the cohort was strong. The study combined high-throughput TCR immunosequencing, statistical association of individual TCRs with disease status, and machine learning to predict cytomegalovirus infection status. Alongside the repertoire data, information on donor age, sex, ethnicity and CMV serostatus was compiled. General study outcomes and caveats: In the study, around 160 TCR beta chains were listed as associated with cytomegalovirus. Several of the top co-occurrence clusters appeared to be linked to parvovirus B19, influenza, CMV and Epstein-Barr virus, according to a later analysis. Most TCR sequences were observed very rarely across donors, whereas some public TCRs were present in many individuals. An earlier analysis of approximately 530 of the donors showed that most TCR beta V segments appeared in productive rearrangements either about 90% or about 30% of the time, which broadly matched IMGT annotations. A further reported finding was that TCR beta sequences accurately predicted the HLA-A and HLA-B alleles for most subjects in the first cohort. In a later analysis, the rate of TCR association differed among HLA loci, with DRB1 alleles having the most associated TCRs and HLA-C alleles having the fewest. For the cohort, immune exposure information was limited to CMV serostatus. The sequencing pipeline was judged likely to have produced a cluster of highly shared sequence variants as a technical artifact. In a later genetic analysis, fewer N-insertions in productive TCRs were reported among donors in an Asian-associated ancestry cluster than the roughly 640-donor mean. The 87-base-pair reads could not distinguish some IMGT-functional V segments, including TRBV6-2 and TRBV6-3, so those segments were excluded. A later analysis associated around 16,000 TCR beta sequences with specific HLA alleles at a false discovery rate of 0.05. Correlated functional status among segregating V segments might reflect linkage disequilibrium, but an unknown experimental factor could not be ruled out. In this cohort, only TCR beta chains were sequenced, and detectable features were limited by the absence of alpha or paired-chain data. In a later genetic analysis, a missense DCLRE1C variant was associated with V-gene and J-gene trimming of TCR beta chains, and the association was replicated in an independent cohort. It was suggested by the authors that the approach could potentially be generalized to other disease states and immunological phenotypes. When HLA alleles, especially DR and DQ, strongly co-occurred, TCR associations were difficult to assign to individual alleles. Roughly uniform sequencing depth across donors was assumed in presence/absence analyses, although this assumption may not hold. Because some donors lacked HLA typing at each locus, the association tests relied only on the typed subset. A later analysis found that HLA-associated TCR beta chains were more clonally expanded and had lower generation probabilities than equally common non-associated chains. In both the original and validation cohorts, the classifier was reported to diagnose cytomegalovirus status with high specificity and sensitivity. Because counts were too low, seventeen rarely observed V segments, including chromosome 9 orphons, were excluded from the earlier analysis of some 540 of the donors. A few of the identified cytomegalovirus-associated TCR beta chains were confirmed in vitro to be specific for cytomegalovirus antigens. In a later analysis, most CMV-associated TCR beta chains were found to appear HLA-restricted, with HLA associations seemingly driven largely by CMV exposure.

In total, 666 healthy bone marrow donors made up the cohort. All cohort members were sampled while nominally healthy, although unrecorded immune exposures were likely present. The donor was CMV seronegative and belonged to the group of 350 to 400 seronegative cohort members. Every donor gave a peripheral blood sample, and the peripheral blood mononuclear cells from that sample were used for TCR beta sequencing. Genomic DNA was extracted from the blood cell samples with the Qiagen DNeasy Blood Extraction Kit. Reading from cysteine to phenylalanine, the CDR3 counts 15 amino acids. Only the CDR3 DNA is retained, 45 bases long and in frame from the first base. Trimming at the junction amounts to 0 bases on V and 0 bases on J, and the germline ends lie 6 bases apart. Per the germline V gene (reference sequence), LNHDA is the CDR1 and SQIVND is the CDR2. Concerning this clone: Which antigen it targets is not known. Base qualities are not provided; no much larger clone lies one nucleotide away.

Library preparation employed the immunoSEQ multiplex PCR assay. The multiplex PCR relied on a mix of 60 forward primers for TCR Vbeta segments and 13 reverse primers for TCR Jbeta segments. The CDR3 region of rearranged TCR beta genes was amplified from genomic DNA with a multiplex PCR assay. On the Illumina HiSeq System, the amplified TCR beta libraries were sequenced as 87-base-pair reads. In the original analysis: In a later analysis, 80 million or so unique TCR beta chains were counted across the 650 to 750 repertoires, and approximately 9.9 million of these chains were shared by at least two donors. A nearest-neighbor algorithm error-corrected the raw reads and collapsed the reads into unique sequences, merging closely related sequences to remove PCR and sequencing errors. To assign V, D and J gene segments, CDR3 sequences were aligned to IMGT reference sequences. For a sequence to be retained, at least a six-nucleotide match to both a V gene segment and a J gene segment was required. Rearrangements were classified as productive when the CDR3 lacked stop codons and remained in frame with V and J, and all other rearrangements were classified as non-productive. CDR3 was defined according to IMGT convention as the region running from the second conserved V-encoded cysteine to the conserved J-encoded phenylalanine. Sequences without an unambiguous match to a single V gene segment were excluded from the earlier analysis of a few hundred of the donors. In an earlier analysis of a few hundred of the donors, a V segment was called functional when productive rearrangements were above 56.7%, and segregating when the standard deviation between donors exceeded 5%. A statistical classification framework was built for diagnosing cytomegalovirus status from the catalog of TCR beta chain sequences. In a later analysis, V and J genes were assigned by comparing TCR nucleotide sequences against IMGT/GENE-DB human TR gene sequences. The TCRdist pipeline was used in a later analysis to assign CDR3 sequences and most-parsimonious VDJ recombination scenarios. In a later analysis, each TCR beta chain was defined by its CDR3 amino acid sequence together with its V-gene family, and reads without a unique V-gene family were excluded. In a later analysis, nearly 600 highly shared, low-generation-probability nucleotide sequences were removed to address suspected cross-contamination and a sequencing artifact. In a later analysis, a clonal expansion index was calculated for each public chain from normalized within-repertoire ranks of inferred template counts. A later analysis computed generation probabilities with a VDJ recombination model fitted to out-of-frame rearrangements, and checked the results against IGoR. A later analysis scored TCR-TCR, TCR-HLA and TCR-CMV co-occurrence with hypergeometric tests, applying a repertoire-size bias correction to TCR pairs. In a later analysis, false discovery rates were estimated by permuting HLA or CMV assignments 20 times. In a later analysis, co-occurring TCRs were grouped using DBSCAN, and TCRdist sequence similarity was added for clustering within HLA-allele-positive subsets. Repertoires with fewer than 30,000 or more than 120,000 public chains were left out of co-occurrence clustering, as were four to six repertoires with anomalous nucleotide sharing. The immuneACCESS repertoire file appears here via TCRdb, limited to in-frame rearrangements. These files lack a portion of the clones; in checked studies, under half of the deficit traces to unresolved V genes, and the cause of the others is not known. V and J calls plus clone size are reproduced from that table; the DNA served to infer D and trimming. Here the sample has 310,000 or so clones; about 87% occur a single time. The top ten hold less than 2.5% of the sample.

The sample was PBMCs. This sequence uses TRBV19 and TRBJ1-3; confidence is insufficient to name the D gene. The source is a woman aged 18-30 years in good health and CMV-seronegative. CDR3 loop: CASSIDTASGNTIYF. Here is the DNA: TGTGCCAGTAGTATAGACACTGCCTCTGGAAACACCATATATTTT.